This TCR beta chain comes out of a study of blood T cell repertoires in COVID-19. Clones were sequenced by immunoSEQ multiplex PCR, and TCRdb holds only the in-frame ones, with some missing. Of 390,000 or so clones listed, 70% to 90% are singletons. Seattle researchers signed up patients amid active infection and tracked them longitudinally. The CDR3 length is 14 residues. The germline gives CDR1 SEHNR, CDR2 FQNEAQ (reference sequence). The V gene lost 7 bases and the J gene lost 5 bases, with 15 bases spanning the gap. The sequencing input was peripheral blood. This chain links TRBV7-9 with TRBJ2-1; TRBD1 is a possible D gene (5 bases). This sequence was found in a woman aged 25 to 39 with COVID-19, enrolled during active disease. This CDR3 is CASTDGQADNEQFF. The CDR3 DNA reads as TGTGCCAGCACCGACGGACAAGCCGACAATGAGCAGTTCTTC. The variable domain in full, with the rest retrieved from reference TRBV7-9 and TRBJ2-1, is DTGVSQNPRHKITKRGQNVTFRCDPISEHNRLYWYRQTLGQGPEFLTYFQNEAQLEKSRLLSDRFSAERPKGSFSTLEIQRTEQGDSAMYLCASTDGQADNEQFFGPGTRLTVL.